A selection of T cell receptor beta chains follows, all from one sample in a study of blood T cells in healthy people across ages. In TCRdb, the 5' RACE reads were re-called with MiXCR into one record per CDR3 protein. The repertoire includes over 1.5 million distinct CDR3 sequences, around half of them detected once, and over 2% sits in the top ten. The sequencing input was blood. Every receptor here comes from a woman aged 40 to 50 in good health. Each CDR3 is given with its conserved first and last residue. Fields, in order: D gene, J gene, clone size, V gene, CDR3 DNA, CDR3 protein. A D gene is named only where the DNA matches it firmly. Some rows mark clone size as missing; the rest say once, few, many or name a class of expanded clone.

TRBD1,TRBJ2-2,.,TRBV7-9,TGTGCCAGCAGGTTCCGGGACAGAGGCACCGGGGAGCTGTTTTTT,CASRFRDRGTGELFF
.,TRBJ2-6,few,TRBV5-1,TGCGCCAGCAGCCCAGACCCTGGGGCCAACGTCCTGACTTTC,CASSPDPGANVLTF
TRBD2,TRBJ2-5,few,TRBV15,TGTGCCACCAGCAACCTAGCGGGGGGGGTAGAGACCCAGTACTTC,CATSNLAGGVETQYF
.,TRBJ2-3,.,TRBV6-2/TRBV6-3,TGTGCCAGCAGTTACGCCCCAAAGGGGGACACAGATACGCAGTATTTT,CASSYAPKGDTDTQYF
.,TRBJ2-1,.,TRBV3-1,TGTGCCAGCAGCCAAGATTTCCAGGGACATGAGCAGTTCTTC,CASSQDFQGHEQFF
.,TRBJ2-7,few,TRBV28,TGTGCCAGTAAGGGGGACACCTCCTACGAGCAGTACTTC,CASKGDTSYEQYF
TRBD2,TRBJ2-7,once,TRBV6-2/TRBV6-3,TGTGCCAGCAGTTACTCCCGACTAGCGGGGGAAAACGAGCAGTACTTC,CASSYSRLAGENEQYF
TRBD2,TRBJ2-1,.,TRBV6-4,TGTGCCAGCAGTGGGACTAGCACGAGTGAGCAGTTCTTC,CASSGTSTSEQFF
TRBD1,TRBJ2-7,few,TRBV6-5,TGTGCCAGCAAACAGGGGGCTTTGGGGTACGAGCAGTACTTC,CASKQGALGYEQYF
.,TRBJ2-1,.,TRBV11-2,TGTGCCAGCAGCTTAGGGCCCCGGGTATTGAATGAGCAGTTCTTC,CASSLGPRVLNEQFF
.,TRBJ1-4,.,TRBV7-2,TGTGCCAGCAGCCGCGCGGGGGACAAACTGTTTTTT,CASSRAGDKLFF
TRBD2,TRBJ2-3,.,TRBV6-6,TGTGCCAGCAGTCCCAGACTAGCGGAGTCAGATACGCAGTATTTT,CASSPRLAESDTQYF
TRBD1,TRBJ2-6,few,TRBV7-2,TGTGCCAGCAGCTTAGAGGGGGCCGCGGGGGCCAACGTCCTGACTTTC,CASSLEGAAGANVLTF
.,TRBJ2-4,.,TRBV2,TGTGCCAGCAGTTACGGGGGATCAGCCAAAAACATTCAGTACTTC,CASSYGGSAKNIQYF
.,TRBJ1-1,.,TRBV28,TGTGCCAGCACCGCGGCAGATATGAACACTGAAGCTTTCTTT,CASTAADMNTEAFF
.,TRBJ2-4,.,TRBV7-9,TGTGCCAGCAGCCCCCCACGGACAGCGGGGCCTGTTAAGGGCAATGAGCAGTACTTC,CASSPPRTAGPVKGNEQYF
.,TRBJ1-4,.,TRBV4-3,TGCGCCAGCAGCCAAGAACCCATTGCAACTAATGAAAAACTGTTTTTT,CASSQEPIATNEKLFF
.,TRBJ2-7,.,TRBV28,TGTGCCAGCAGAGTCCGTTTTGGTCCCTACGAGCAGTACTTC,CASRVRFGPYEQYF
TRBD1,TRBJ1-5,.,TRBV7-9,TGTGCCAGCAGCCCAAAGGGGGCTGTACAGCCCCAGCATTTT,CASSPKGAVQPQHF
TRBD2,TRBJ2-7,.,TRBV28,TGTGCCAGCAGTTTATGGACTAGCGGGGGAGGTGTGCAGTACTTC,CASSLWTSGGGVQYF
.,TRBJ2-3,.,TRBV20-1,TGCAGTGCCCCTAACCCCGATACAGATACGCAGTATTTT,CSAPNPDTDTQYF
.,TRBJ1-5,few,TRBV4-1,TGCGCCAGCAGCCAAGAATCCAACAATCAGCCCCAGCATTTT,CASSQESNNQPQHF
TRBD1,TRBJ2-4,.,TRBV18,TGTGCCAGCTCAATCGACAGGGAAGTGAGAAACATTCAGTACTTC,CASSIDREVRNIQYF
.,TRBJ2-3,.,TRBV7-3,TGTGCCAGCAGCTTAAAGGGCAGAGATTACACAGATACGCAGTATTTT,CASSLKGRDYTDTQYF
.,TRBJ1-1,.,TRBV4-2,TGTGCCAGCAGCCAAGATTGGGGGGTCGCTGAAGCTTTCTTT,CASSQDWGVAEAFF
TRBD1,TRBJ1-2,.,TRBV10-1,TGCGCCAGCAGTGATTCCGGGACAGGGGATTATGGCTACACCTTC,CASSDSGTGDYGYTF
TRBD2,TRBJ2-5,few,TRBV9,TGTGCCAGCAGCGTAGGAAGCGGGGAAGAGACCCAGTACTTC,CASSVGSGEETQYF
TRBD1,TRBJ1-4,few,TRBV29-1,TGCAGCGCGATCAGGGGGCAAGGAGAAAAACTGTTTTTT,CSAIRGQGEKLFF
TRBD2,TRBJ2-3,.,TRBV29-1,TGCAGCGTTGTGACTGGCGGGGGGGCACTAACAGATACGCAGTATTTT,CSVVTGGGALTDTQYF
.,TRBJ2-3,.,TRBV20-1,TGCAGTGCTAGATCGGACGTGGGGGTAGATACGCAGTATTTT,CSARSDVGVDTQYF
TRBD1,TRBJ2-3,.,TRBV10-3,TGTGCCATCAGTGAGCCGCGGGACAGGGTAGGTCCAGATACGCAGTATTTT,CAISEPRDRVGPDTQYF
.,TRBJ2-7,.,TRBV4-3,TGCGCCAGCATCCAAGAAACTCAGGGGGGGGCTAACTACGAGCAGTACTTC,CASIQETQGGANYEQYF
.,TRBJ1-6,.,TRBV4-1,TGCGCCAGCAGCCAAGATAGCCTTGGGGGCAGCATAAGGTCCTATAATTCACCCCTCCACTTT,CASSQDSLGGSIRSYNSPLHF
.,TRBJ1-4,.,TRBV20-1,TGCAGTGCTAGAGATCAGGGCGGAGATGAAAAACTGTTTTTT,CSARDQGGDEKLFF
.,TRBJ1-6,.,TRBV13,TGTGCCAGCAGCTTACAGGGAACTATAAGTTCACCCCTCCACTTT,CASSLQGTISSPLHF
TRBD2,TRBJ2-7,few,TRBV28,TGTGCCAGCAGTCCGGCCCGGGACGGGGGGTCCTACGAGCAGTACTTC,CASSPARDGGSYEQYF
.,TRBJ2-1,few,TRBV9,TGTGCCAGCCGTGATAATGCCTTAGATGAGCAGTTCTTC,CASRDNALDEQFF
.,TRBJ2-5,.,TRBV3-1,TGTGCCAGCACCCCTACAAGGGGGGGGCAAGAGACCCAGTACTTC,CASTPTRGGQETQYF
.,TRBJ2-7,.,TRBV24-1,TGTGCCACCAGCCGGACAGCTTTGGGCGAGCAGTACTTC,CATSRTALGEQYF
TRBD2,TRBJ2-7,.,TRBV27,TGTGCCAGCAGTTTCCGACTAGCGGGGGGGAGGTACGAGCAGTACTTC,CASSFRLAGGRYEQYF
.,TRBJ1-5,.,TRBV7-2,TGTGCCAGCAGCTTAACGCGGGACGGCGATCAGCCCCAGCATTTT,CASSLTRDGDQPQHF
TRBD1,TRBJ1-2,.,TRBV20-1,TGCAGTGCTAGAGGAGGGGGCCCTTTCTATGGCTACACCTTC,CSARGGGPFYGYTF